This TCR beta chain was sequenced during a study of blood T cells in healthy people across ages (dated by TCRdb to about 2015). With respect to the entire study: In model experiments, roughly one uniquely barcoded TCR beta cDNA molecule per two T cells was captured by template switching. The donors were split into four age groups: young (average around 15 years), middle-aged (roughly 39), aged (over 55) and long-lived (under 85). To track age-related changes in TCR beta repertoire diversity, the study relied on deep sequencing normalized with unique cDNA molecular identifiers. Using the same blood draw, the study looked at two additional independent replicas of 1 million unique cDNA reads for two donors, one aged 18 to 29 and the other aged 80 or older. To avoid experimental bias, donors of different ages were randomly spread across the sequencing lanes.

As concerns this clonotype: Its antigen remains unidentified. No base quality values were provided; no much bigger clone lies one nucleotide off.

The protocol used for the library was 5' RACE. Sequenced on an Illumina HiSeq 2500. A second PCR of roughly 7 to 11 cycles was run with a J-beta primer mix and a sample-barcoded 5' primer. A unique molecular identifier was introduced onto each TCR beta cDNA molecule by a template-switch 5' adaptor carrying 12 random nucleotides. Each sample yielded at least 2.5 million CDR3-containing paired-end reads. All of the RNA was converted into first-strand cDNA using the Mint cDNA synthesis kit, with a TRBC-specific oligonucleotide serving as the primer. All cDNA was treated with uracil-DNA glycosylase and then went through a first 18-cycle PCR with the universal primers M1SS and BC2_uni_R. The original methods were these. For normalization, 1 million high-quality reads, each with a distinct molecular identifier, were randomly selected from each sample. Instead of being binned into consensus sequences, reads with shared molecular identifiers were discarded. MiTCR, set to a Q25 quality threshold and the strictest error-elimination algorithm, was used for CDR3 identification, clonotype clustering and error correction. A nonparametric unseen species model with Euler transformation was used to estimate lower-bound total TCR beta diversity. In TCRdb, the public reads were trimmed at Q25 with fastp and aligned with MiXCR, with productive beta chains retained. Each CDR3 protein gets just one entry, which takes the most common genes and DNA from the rows behind it. The V and J calls shown here were made by TCRdb, not taken from the authors' results. The sample table holds more than 1,400,000 distinct CDR3 sequences, of which 42% were seen once. Of the sample, under 8% falls within the top ten clones.

The donors were roughly 40 Caucasian individuals from Russia, aged about 6 to 100 years, who were systemically healthy. Ten milliliters of peripheral blood were drawn from each donor into EDTA-treated Vacutainer tubes. PBMCs were isolated by Ficoll-Paque density-gradient centrifugation, with at least 7 million obtained per sample. Trizol reagent was used to extract total RNA from the PBMCs, yielding at least 5 micrograms per sample. Naive CD45RAhigh/CD27high T cell percentages were measured by flow cytometry on a PBMC aliquot from every donor. What the research found in general, with its limitations: Compared with the aged group, the long-lived group had more naive CD4+ T cells, fewer expanded clones and increased TCR diversity, a pattern suggesting age selection. Since profiling was done on bulk unsorted PBMCs, naive and antigen-experienced compartments could not be conclusively compared. Observed TCR beta diversity correlated strongly with the percentage of naive T cells measured by flow cytometry. Observed TCR beta diversity per million T cells fell roughly linearly with age, and a significant reduction was already apparent by age approximately 41. Because donor CMV infection status was unknown, age-related changes in expanded clonotypes were potentially confounded. Estimates of total diversity from one million sequenced T cells were regarded as lower bounds and underestimates.

Via the germline V gene, CDR1 is MNHEY and CDR2 SVGAGI. Measured from the cysteine to the phenylalanine, the CDR3 is 18 residues long. The CDR3 DNA has 54 bases and is translated from base 1. Trimming leaves V shorter by 0 bases and J shorter by 0 bases, with the junction holding 4 bases beyond the gene matches. The receptor's source is a woman aged 18-35 years in good health. The chain uses TRBV6-5 and TRBJ2-1; 11 middle bases align to TRBD2. The material sequenced was blood. The encoded CDR3 is CASSYSSGGAGSYNEQFF. The DNA reads as follows: TGTGCCAGCAGTTACTCTAGCGGGGGGGCGGGCTCCTACAATGAGCAGTTCTTC.